Below, 14 T cell receptor beta chains from the same sample are listed, as sequenced in a study of cytomegalovirus exposure and HLA in healthy donors. The PCR ran on 60 Vbeta and 13 Jbeta primers. TCRdb's copy holds only in-frame clones and misses some; the assay was immunoSEQ multiplex PCR. The data contain around 190,000 clones, less than 85% of them singletons. The sequenced sample was PBMCs. These receptors were taken from a man aged 25-45 years in good health and CMV-seropositive.

This clone was counted only a few times. This chain joins TRBV4-3 and TRBJ1-5, with TRBD1 matching 11 bases. Germline CDR1 is LGHNA and CDR2 is YSLEER. The CDR3 sequence is 18 residues long. The V gene end was trimmed by 0 bases and the J gene end by 2 bases; junction bases not matched to a gene: 6. The CDR3 bases are TGCGCCAGCAGCCAAGATCCCTGGACAGGGGGCGGCAATCAGCCCCAGCATTTT. It codes for CASSQDPWTGGGNQPQHF.

V and J are TRBV28 and TRBJ1-4; 9 bases fit TRBD1. This CDR3 spans 18 amino acids. CDR1 is MDHEN, CDR2 SYDVKM, per germline. V shed 6 bases, J shed 0 bases, and the junction held 11 bases outside the gene matches. The CDR3 nucleotides are TGTGCCAGCAGGCCCAGGGACAGGGTAGTTGCAACTAATGAAAAACTGTTTTTT. It specifies CASRPRDRVVATNEKLFF.

The rearrangement joins TRBV7-8 to TRBJ1-2, with D maybe TRBD1 (6 bases). In germline, CDR1 is SGHVS, CDR2 FQNEAQ. The CDR3 is 13 amino acids. Between the trimmed V and J ends, which lost 5 bases and 2 bases, there was a span of 9 bases. CDR3 sequence: CASSTQGNYGYTF. CDR3 in DNA: TGTGCCAGCAGCACTCAGGGGAACTATGGCTACACCTTC. Combining the CDR3 with reference TRBV7-8 and TRBJ1-2 gives the whole variable domain GAGVSQSPRYKVAKRGQDVALRCDPISGHVSLFWYQQALGQGPEFLTYFQNEAQLDKSGLPSDRFFAERPEGSVSTLKIQRTQQEDSAVYLCASSTQGNYGYTFGSGTRLTVV.

This sequence joins TRBV18 and TRBJ2-5; 11 bases are shared with TRBD2. The germline gives CDR1 KGHSH, CDR2 LQKENI. There are 13 residues in the CDR3. The ends lost 6 bases at V and 5 bases at J; junction bases unmatched: 2. Here the CDR3 reads CASSRTSGETQYF. The DNA of the CDR3 is TGTGCCAGCTCGCGGACTAGCGGGGAGACCCAGTACTTC.

This clone was counted only a few times. The V gene is TRBV9, the J gene TRBJ1-1; D possibly corresponds to TRBD1 (6 bases). The V end was cut by 4 bases, the J end by 1 base, with 14 bases between. From germline, CDR1 is SGDLS and CDR2 YYNGEE. This CDR3 is 15 amino acids long. CDR3 protein: CASSPGGGTNTEAFF. DNA of the CDR3: TGTGCCAGCAGCCCAGGTGGGGGCACGAACACTGAAGCTTTCTTT. Full variable domain (outside the CDR3, taken from reference TRBV9 and TRBJ1-1): DSGVTQTPKHLITATGQRVTLRCSPRSGDLSVYWYQQSLDQGLQFLIQYYNGEERAKGNILERFSAQQFPDLHSELNLSSLELGDSALYFCASSPGGGTNTEAFFGQGTRLTVV.

The count of this clone is one. This rearrangement joins TRBV30 to TRBJ2-2; 8 bases are shared with TRBD2. Germline lookup yields CDR1 GTSNPN and CDR2 SVGIG (reference sequence). V lost 5 bases to trimming and J lost 3 bases; unmatched junction nucleotides: 11. The CDR3 has 16 amino acids. CDR3 bases: TGTGCCTGGTGGGCTTTCGGGAGGGGGTACACCGGGGAGCTGTTTTTT. Its protein is CAWWAFGRGYTGELFF.

This clone was detected a few times. This chain joins TRBV19 and TRBJ2-3; weak D call: TRBD1 (5 bases). The V gene's germline CDR1 is LNHDA and CDR2 SQIVND (reference sequence). V was shortened by 10 bases and J by 6 bases, with 14 bases between the two germline ends. The CDR3 spans 12 residues. The CDR3: CATSPGHDTQYF. CDR3 sequence (DNA): TGTGCCACTTCGCCAGGGCATGATACGCAGTATTTT.

The gene calls are TRBV30 and TRBJ2-1, with a possible D match to TRBD2 (6 bases). The CDR3 has 13 amino acids. V shed 1 base and J shed 15 bases, with 19 bases lying between them. Germline-derived CDR1 and CDR2 are GTSNPN and SVGIG (reference sequence). This CDR3 reads CAWSAATSRSPFF. CDR3 bases: TGTGCCTGGAGTGCAGCCACTAGCAGATCTCCGTTCTTC.

This chain joins TRBV6-5 and TRBJ1-3, with D hard to call. Trimming pared 0 bases from V and 3 bases from J, leaving 9 bases between. Germline V lookup: CDR1 MNHEY, CDR2 SVGAGI. This CDR3 has 15 amino acids. CDR3 region: CASSYSIMSGNTIYF. The CDR3 nucleotides read TGTGCCAGCAGTTACTCGATTATGAGTGGAAACACCATATATTTT.

V and J are TRBV5-1 and TRBJ1-1, with D possibly matching TRBD1 (6 bases). The germline gives CDR1 SGHRS, CDR2 YFSETQ. V lost 0 bases, J lost 6 bases, and 9 bases lay in between. The CDR3 sequence is 13 residues long. CDR3 nucleotide sequence: TGCGCCAGCAGCTTGGCAGGGGCCCCTGAAGCTTTCTTT. Translation: CASSLAGAPEAFF.

This clone turned up a few times. This is likely an artifact of a read error, given a far larger clone one base away. This rearrangement joins TRBV5-4 to TRBJ2-5; 7 bases are a match to TRBD1. Germline V gives CDR1 SGHNT, CDR2 YYREEE (reference sequence). Losses at the gene ends were 6 bases for V and 7 bases for J; bases not matched to a gene: 9. The CDR3 extends over 13 amino acids. CDR3 loop: CASKTGSEGTQYF. Here the CDR3 DNA reads TGTGCCAGCAAGACAGGGTCAGAAGGGACCCAGTACTTC.

This clone came up a few times. This chain uses TRBV7-2 with TRBJ2-3; D call uncertain. V lost 5 bases and J 10 bases, leaving 10 bases between the germline ends. Germline V gives CDR1 SGHTA, CDR2 FQGNSA. The CDR3 is 11 amino acids. In nucleotides, the CDR3 is TGTGCCAGCAGCGAGGATATCCCGCAGTATTTT. Its protein is CASSEDIPQYF.

The CDR3 spells CSVEGGGAPSTDTQYF. CDR3 nucleotide sequence: TGCAGCGTTGAGGGCGGGGGGGCCCCTAGCACAGATACGCAGTATTTT. This sequence joins TRBV29-1 and TRBJ2-3; TRBD2 matches at 9 bases. The CDR3 is 16 residues long. After removal of 3 bases from V and 0 bases from J, the junction contained 7 bases not matched to a gene. Germline CDR1 and CDR2: SQVTM and ANQGSEA.

Comments on this clone: The limits of the CDR3 on the DNA are not certain, so only TCRdb's listed CDR3 is given. The gene calls are TRBV10-3 and TRBJ1-3; the table names TRBD1, a call not compared with the DNA. The CDR3 is 14 amino acids long, termini counted. Germline loops: CDR1 ENHRY, CDR2 SYGVKD. The CDR3 here is CAISSGQGGNTIYF.